The entry below describes one TCR beta chain. Authors' processing steps: Researchers report that nucleated cell counts were estimated from reference gene primer amplification. The repertoire was sequenced with immunoSEQ multiplex PCR; TCRdb's copy has only in-frame clones and lacks some. Clonal size and the V and J genes are those of that table, whereas D and trimming came from the DNA. The sample lists some 490,000 clones, roughly nine tenths seen once, with 6.5% to 9.5% in the top ten. This sample stems from a study of blood T cell repertoires in COVID-19. At the level of the study: From T cells, B-cell-depleted T cells, or PBMCs came the material, which was cDNA or gDNA.

The CDR3 has 13 residues. The V gene lost 7 bases and the J gene lost 5 bases, with 14 bases spanning the gap. Looked up from germline, CDR1 is SGHTA and CDR2 is FQGNSA. Cohort 3 donors were reported recovered after two negative PCRs, clearance, or symptom resolution. Sequenced material: PBMCs or T cells enriched from blood (not recorded which). The chain combines TRBV7-2 with TRBJ1-2; possible D gene TRBD1, 6 bases. This receptor was obtained from a woman aged 60-70 years who had recovered from COVID-19. The CDR3 protein is CASNQAGAYGYTF. For the CDR3, the DNA is TGTGCCAGCAATCAGGCAGGGGCGTATGGCTACACCTTC.